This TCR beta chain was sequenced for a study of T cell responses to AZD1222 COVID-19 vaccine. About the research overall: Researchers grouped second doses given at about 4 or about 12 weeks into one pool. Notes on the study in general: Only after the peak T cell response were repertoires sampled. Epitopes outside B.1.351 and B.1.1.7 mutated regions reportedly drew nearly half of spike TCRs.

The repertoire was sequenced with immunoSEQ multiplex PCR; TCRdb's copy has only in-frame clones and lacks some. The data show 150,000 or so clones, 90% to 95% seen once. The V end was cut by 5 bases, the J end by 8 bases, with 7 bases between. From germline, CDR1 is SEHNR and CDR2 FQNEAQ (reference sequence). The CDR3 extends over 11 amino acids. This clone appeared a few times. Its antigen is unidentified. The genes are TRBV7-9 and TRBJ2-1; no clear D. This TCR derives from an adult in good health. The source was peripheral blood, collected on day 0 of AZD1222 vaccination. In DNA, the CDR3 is TGTGCCAGCAGCCTTATATATGAGCAGTTCTTC. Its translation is CASSLIYEQFF.